One and the same sample provided the 7 T cell receptor beta chains below, sequenced in a study of spatial heterogeneity in lung cancer (dated by TCRdb to 2018 to 2020). No antigen has been assigned to these receptors. The library was obtained by 5' RACE. The sequencing machine was a NextSeq 500. The public reads were run again by TCRdb, first through fastp at Q25 and then through MiXCR, and only productive beta chains were kept. CDR3 protein duplicates are merged, each entry listing the most common genes and DNA. The sample data list 12,000 or so distinct CDR3 sequences, and less than 15% of these were observed just once. The ten largest clones take up roughly a sixth of the sample. Reading the label with the study, this specimen's time point is: sample taken at primary tumor resection. What the study reported, not specific to this receptor: The tumor nonsynonymous mutation count correlated with the number of expanded intratumoral alpha and beta TCRs.

The sequencing here drew on lung tumor tissue, taken at surgery. These receptors were obtained from a male donor with early-stage non-small cell lung cancer.

This clonotype was recorded at least ten times. The rearrangement links TRBV5-1 to TRBJ2-6; D is uncertain. Germline V gene sequence: CDR1 SGHRS, CDR2 YFSETQ. The CDR3 sequence is 15 residues long. V was clipped by 4 bases and J by 3 bases, with 11 bases between them. CDR3 sequence (DNA): TGCGCCAGCAGCATGGGAAGTTATGGGGCCAACGTCCTGACTTTC. This codes for CASSMGSYGANVLTF.

This clonotype has a count of ten or more. This rearrangement joins TRBV7-8 to TRBJ2-7; 9 bases are shared with TRBD2. There are 15 residues in the CDR3. V lost 1 base, J lost 6 bases, and 7 bases stayed unmatched. Per germline, CDR1 SGHVS and CDR2 FQNEAQ. CDR3 DNA: TGTGCCAGCAGCTTAGGTACGGGACTAGCTTCCGAGCAGTACTTC. It encodes CASSLGTGLASEQYF.

This clonotype is termed medium-sized. The chain has TRBV2 and TRBJ2-3, with D possibly matching TRBD1 (5 bases). The CDR3 sequence is 13 residues long. Germline-derived CDR1 and CDR2 are SNHLY and FYNNEI. V lost 6 bases and J 2 bases, leaving 9 bases between the germline ends. Written as DNA, the CDR3 is TGTGCCAGCAGGACAGATAACACAGATACGCAGTATTTT. This translates into CASRTDNTDTQYF.

This clonotype ranks as medium-sized. The chain couples TRBV20-1 to TRBJ1-6; D may be TRBD1 (6 bases). The CDR3 is made up of 15 amino acids. Germline CDR1 DFQATT, CDR2 SNEGSKA (reference sequence). Trimming pared 0 bases from V and 5 bases from J, leaving 11 bases between. The CDR3 reads CSARDSRGDNSPLHF. The DNA of the CDR3 is TGCAGTGCTAGAGATTCGAGGGGGGATAATTCACCCCTCCACTTT.

This clonotype was recorded a few times. V usage is TRBV5-1 and J usage is TRBJ2-5; weak D call: TRBD1 (7 bases). This CDR3 comprises 15 residues. V lost 2 bases and J 5 bases, leaving 16 bases between the germline ends. Germline CDR1 and CDR2: SGHRS and YFSETQ. The CDR3: CASSLEGAAGETQYF. The CDR3 DNA sequence: TGCGCCAGCAGCTTAGAGGGGGCCGCGGGGGAGACCCAGTACTTC.

The sample holds many counts of this clonotype. In nucleotides, the CDR3 is TGTGCCAGCAGCCAAGATGTCAGGGGGAGAAACGAGCAGTACTTC. Encoded protein: CASSQDVRGRNEQYF. V is TRBV14 and J is TRBJ2-7; 7 bases line up with TRBD1. The trim removed 0 bases at V and 5 bases at J, leaving 7 bases unmatched. CDR1 is SGHDN, CDR2 FVKESK, per germline. CDR3 length: 15 amino acids.

The chain links TRBV5-6 to TRBJ2-1, with 11 bases fitting TRBD2. Germline-derived CDR1 and CDR2 are SGHDT and YYEEEE. The CDR3 is made up of 14 amino acids. Trimming took 2 bases from V and 7 from J; bases not matched to a gene: 2. CDR3 region: CASSFSGRDNEQFF. CDR3 in DNA: TGTGCCAGCAGCTTTAGCGGGAGGGATAATGAGCAGTTCTTC.